A single sample is the source of the 9 T cell receptor beta chains below, sequenced in a study of shared clonotypes between healthy human individuals. The method was immunoSEQ multiplex PCR; TCRdb's version includes in-frame clones alone and lacks a portion of them. The profile shows some 2,100,000 clones, more than 90% of them singletons. The sequencing input was naive CD4+ T cells sorted from blood. Subset in this sample: CD45RA+ positively selected. The receptors come from a man between 18 and 35 years old in good health.

CDR3 region: CASSSVSNQPQHF. CDR3 nucleotide sequence: TGTGCCAGCAGCTCGGTCAGCAATCAGCCCCAGCATTTT. The chain combines TRBV7-2 with TRBJ1-5; the D is unclear. The CDR3 covers 13 residues. Trimming took 4 bases from V and 1 from J, leaving 5 bases between them. The germline V gene encodes CDR1 SGHTA and CDR2 FQGNSA.

The rearrangement joins TRBV5-1 to TRBJ2-7, with 8 bases identical to TRBD1. With 0 bases clipped from V and 0 bases from J, the junction kept 5 bases outside the gene matches. The CDR3 covers 16 residues. Per the germline V gene, CDR1 is SGHRS and CDR2 is YFSETQ. In DNA form, the CDR3 reads TGCGCCAGCAGCTTGGCCGGACAGGGTAACTCCTACGAGCAGTACTTC. Its translation is CASSLAGQGNSYEQYF.

This clone has a single count. The J gene is TRBJ1-2, the V gene TRBV7-8; D gene uncertain. Per the germline V gene, CDR1 is SGHVS and CDR2 is FQNEAQ. Trimming took 5 bases from V and 7 from J, leaving 11 bases between them. The CDR3 sequence is 12 residues long. The CDR3 sequence: CASSLWSSGYTF. The CDR3, as DNA: TGTGCCAGCAGCCTATGGAGCAGTGGCTACACCTTC.

The chain employs TRBV7-2 and TRBJ2-5, with a possible D match to TRBD2 (6 bases). The DNA end favors TRBJ2-7, so the J call may be wrong. This CDR3 region has 16 residues. CDR1 is SGHTA, CDR2 FQGNSA, per germline. The CDR3: CASSSPGTFPPYEQYF. The CDR3 nucleotides read TGTGCCAGCAGCTCCCCCGGGACTTTCCCTCCCTACGAGCAGTACTTC.

This clone was counted only a few times. This sample includes further DNA sequences coding for the same CDR3. The chain couples TRBV5-1 to TRBJ1-1, with 11 bases fitting TRBD1. Germline loops: CDR1 SGHRS, CDR2 YFSETQ. V dropped 0 bases and J dropped 4; count of bases not matched to a gene: 2. The CDR3 contains 15 residues. CDR3 loop: CASSLAGTGGTEAFF. The DNA for the CDR3 is TGCGCCAGCAGCTTGGCCGGGACAGGGGGCACTGAAGCTTTCTTT.

Worth noting for this clone: The same CDR3 arises from other DNA sequences in this sample as well. The J gene is TRBJ1-2, the V gene TRBV5-1; D is ambiguous. CDR3 length: 13 amino acids. From germline, CDR1 is SGHRS and CDR2 YFSETQ. V shed 2 bases and J shed 2 bases, with 7 bases lying between them. The CDR3 DNA is TGCGCCAGCAGCTTATCCGGGAACTATGGCTACACCTTC. Amino acids: CASSLSGNYGYTF.

This sequence joins TRBV5-1 and TRBJ2-7; D is perhaps TRBD1 (6 bases). The CDR3 spans 15 residues. CDR1 and CDR2 (germline): SGHRS, YFSETQ. Trimming left V 5 bases short and J 2 bases short, with 17 bases between. In nucleotides, the CDR3 is TGCGCCAGCAGGGCGGCCTACAGGGCCACCTACGAGCAGTACTTC. The encoded protein is CASRAAYRATYEQYF.

This clone was counted a single time. The sample has other DNA sequences that encode this CDR3 too. CDR3 DNA sequence: TGCGCCAGCAGCTTGGCCCCCCCGAACACCGGGGAGCTGTTTTTT. Its protein is CASSLAPPNTGELFF. The V gene is TRBV5-1, the J gene TRBJ2-2; D is ambiguous. The germline V gene has CDR1 SGHRS and CDR2 YFSETQ. V was shortened by 0 bases and J by 0 bases, with 6 bases between the two germline ends. The CDR3 is 15 residues long. Full variable domain (remainder filled in from reference TRBV5-1 and TRBJ2-2): KAGVTQTPRYLIKTRGQQVTLSCSPISGHRSVSWYQQTPGQGLQFLFEYFSETQRNKGNFPGRFSGRQFSNSRSEMNVSTLELGDSALYLCASSLAPPNTGELFFGEGSRLTVL.

This rearrangement joins TRBV11-3 to TRBJ2-1, with 14 positions matching TRBD2. The V gene's germline CDR1 is SGHNT and CDR2 YENEEA. Trimming took 5 bases from V and 7 from J; bases not matched to a gene: 10. This CDR3 has 17 residues. The CDR3 region is CASSKGLAGVGWNEQFF. DNA for the CDR3: TGTGCCAGCAGCAAGGGACTAGCGGGAGTTGGGTGGAATGAGCAGTTCTTC.